This entry lists 21 T cell receptor beta chains sequenced from one sample in a study of beta chain features in type 1 diabetes. Since all of the isolated RNA was reverse transcribed, expressed TCRB transcripts were what got sequenced. Measured with immunoSEQ multiplex PCR; TCRdb has only the in-frame clones, and not every one. The top ten hold approximately 0.05% of the sample, which has 220,000 or so clones, about 63% seen once. Sequenced sample: naive CD4+ T cells from blood. The source of these receptors is a man under 40 in good health.

The genes are TRBV13 and TRBJ2-7; TRBD1 matches 9 bases. The CDR3 runs to 14 residues. CDR1 PRHDT and CDR2 FYEKMQ come from the germline V gene (reference sequence). V was clipped by 0 bases and J by 7 bases; unmatched bases: 4. The CDR3 nucleotides are TGTGCCAGCAGCTTAGGACAGGGGGCCATTGAGCAGTACTTC. Residues: CASSLGQGAIEQYF.

This chain joins TRBV18 and TRBJ2-5, with a tentative D call TRBD1 (6 bases). This CDR3 is 14 amino acids long. V dropped 2 bases and J dropped 3 bases, with 10 bases sitting between them. Germline V CDR1 and CDR2: KGHSH, LQKENI. CDR3 in DNA: TGTGCCAGCTCACCAAGCGCAGGGGAAGAGACCCAGTACTTC. Residues: CASSPSAGEETQYF.

This clone was seen a few times. This chain uses TRBV4-3 with TRBJ2-1, with 9 bases fitting TRBD1. Germline CDR1 reads LGHNA; CDR2 reads YSLEER. The V segment lost 2 bases and the J segment 4 bases; nucleotides outside the gene matches: 3. The CDR3 is 15 residues long. The CDR3 here is CASSQPGQGYNEQFF. CDR3 DNA sequence: TGCGCCAGCAGCCAACCGGGACAGGGTTACAATGAGCAGTTCTTC.

As concerns this clone: Other DNA variants within this sample encode the same CDR3. The V gene is TRBV30, the J gene TRBJ2-3, with D hard to call. The germline V gene has CDR1 GTSNPN and CDR2 SVGIG (reference sequence). The ends were cut back, 2 bases at V and 0 bases at J, with 9 bases in the middle. CDR3 size: 14 residues. DNA of the CDR3: TGTGCCTGGAGTTTCGGGCAGAGCACAGATACGCAGTATTTT. It is translated as CAWSFGQSTDTQYF.

CDR3 sequence (DNA): TGTGCCAGCATATCACAGGGTACGTACGAGCAGTACTTC. Protein: CASISQGTYEQYF. The chain has TRBV28 and TRBJ2-7, with D possibly matching TRBD1 (6 bases). Per the germline V gene, CDR1 is MDHEN and CDR2 is SYDVKM. Trimming removed 7 bases from V and 4 bases from J, with 14 bases in between. This CDR3 has 13 amino acids.

J is TRBJ2-5 and V is TRBV5-1, with D hard to call. V lost 2 bases to trimming and J lost 1 base, with 15 bases between them. Per germline, CDR1 SGHRS and CDR2 YFSETQ. CDR3 length: 16 residues. The CDR3 DNA reads as TGCGCCAGCAGCTTCAGGCCTTCCTTTGCCCAAGAGACCCAGTACTTC. Encoded protein: CASSFRPSFAQETQYF.

The genes are TRBV25-1 and TRBJ1-1; D not resolved. Germline-derived CDR1 and CDR2 are MGHDK and SYGVNS. The V gene lost 4 bases and the J gene lost 8 bases, with 11 bases spanning the gap. This CDR3 spans 12 amino acids. CDR3 in DNA: TGTGCCAGCAGTGGTACACGGAAAGAAGCTTTCTTT. It translates to CASSGTRKEAFF.

This clone was recorded once. V usage is TRBV4-2 and J usage is TRBJ2-3, with TRBD2 matching over 16 bases. CDR3 length: 20 residues. CDR1 is LGHNA and CDR2 is YNFKEQ in the germline V gene. J lost 0 bases, V lost 0 bases, and 6 bases had no gene match. CDR3 sequence (DNA): TGTGCCAGCAGCCAAGATAAGGGACTAGCGGGGGGGCTGAGCACAGATACGCAGTATTTT. It is translated as CASSQDKGLAGGLSTDTQYF.

The chain couples TRBV30 to TRBJ1-1, with D tentatively TRBD1 (5 bases). Germline V gene lookup returns CDR1 GTSNPN and CDR2 SVGIG (reference sequence). There are 12 residues in the CDR3. Trimming shortened V by 7 bases and J by 7 bases, and 16 bases separated the two germline ends. The CDR3 DNA follows: TGTGCCTTCAACCCCGTGGGGGTTGAAGCTTTCTTT. It specifies CAFNPVGVEAFF. The full variable domain, its missing parts supplied by reference TRBV30 and TRBJ1-1, is SQTIHQWPATLVQPVGSPLSLECTVEGTSNPNLYWYRQAAGRGLQLLFYSVGIGQISSEVPQNLSASRPQDRQFILSSKKLLLSDSGFYLCAFNPVGVEAFFGQGTRLTVV.

V gene TRBV7-2 combines with J gene TRBJ2-2; 11 bases agree with TRBD2. The trim removed 5 bases at V and 13 bases at J, leaving 9 bases unmatched. From germline, CDR1 is SGHTA and CDR2 FQGNSA. This CDR3 is 14 amino acids long. CDR3 DNA: TGTGCCAGCAGCCCGACTAGCGGGATTAGTGGGCTGTTTTTT. Residues: CASSPTSGISGLFF. Based on the CDR3 plus reference TRBV7-2 and TRBJ2-2, the full variable domain is GAGVSQSPSNKVTEKGKDVELRCDPISGHTALYWYRQSLGQGLEFLIYFQGNSAPDKSGLPSDRFSAERTGGSVSTLTIQRTQQEDSAVYLCASSPTSGISGLFFGEGSRLTVL.

The chain employs TRBV20-1 and TRBJ1-2; TRBD1 aligns across 8 bases. The CDR3 has 11 residues. J was trimmed by 8 bases and V by 5 bases; bases with no gene match: 4. Germline loops: CDR1 DFQATT, CDR2 SNEGSKA (reference sequence). The chain's CDR3 is CSAGTGTGYTF. CDR3 DNA: TGCAGTGCTGGGACAGGTACCGGCTACACCTTC.

The V and J genes are TRBV14 and TRBJ2-1; 12 bases agree with TRBD2. Germline V lookup: CDR1 SGHDN, CDR2 FVKESK. J was trimmed by 9 bases and V by 1 base; bases with no gene match: 7. The CDR3 is 16 residues long. The CDR3 DNA reads as TGTGCCAGCAGCCAAGGACTAGCGGGGGTGGCTGGTGAGCAGTTCTTC. It translates to CASSQGLAGVAGEQFF.

This chain joins TRBV29-1 and TRBJ1-2; D not resolved. The CDR3 extends over 12 amino acids. The germline V and J ends were trimmed by 4 bases and 0 bases, with 6 bases remaining between them. The germline V gene encodes CDR1 SQVTM and CDR2 ANQGSEA. The CDR3 region is CSVGPANYGYTF. The CDR3 nucleotides are TGCAGCGTTGGGCCGGCTAACTATGGCTACACCTTC.

This clone was seen only a few times. The chain is built from TRBV7-6 and TRBJ2-3, with D perhaps TRBD1 (6 bases). The CDR3 is 17 amino acids. Trimming shortened V by 5 bases and J by 1 base, and 19 bases separated the two germline ends. Looked up from germline, CDR1 is SGHVS and CDR2 is FNYEAQ. CDR3 bases: TGTGCCAGCAGCGCCAGGGGCCTACTAGGGGGCACAGATACGCAGTATTTT. Amino acid sequence: CASSARGLLGGTDTQYF.

This chain joins TRBV7-8 and TRBJ2-1; 8 bases agree with TRBD2. The CDR3 loop spans 17 amino acids. The trim removed 3 bases at V and 0 bases at J, leaving 7 bases unmatched. Germline assignment: CDR1 SGHVS and CDR2 FQNEAQ. CDR3 bases: TGTGCCAGCAGCTTGTTACGCGGGGGGACCTCCTACAATGAGCAGTTCTTC. Translated, it gives CASSLLRGGTSYNEQFF.

The genes are TRBV29-1 and TRBJ1-2, with D uncertain. The V gene lost 1 base and the J gene lost 4 bases, with 7 bases spanning the gap. CDR3 length: 12 amino acids. Germline V lookup: CDR1 SQVTM, CDR2 ANQGSEA. The CDR3 DNA reads as TGCAGCGTTGAAGTCAGGAGCTATGGCTACACCTTC. It encodes CSVEVRSYGYTF.

V and J are TRBV5-1 and TRBJ2-7; tentatively, D is TRBD1 (5 bases). CDR1 and CDR2 (germline): SGHRS, YFSETQ. The CDR3 totals 13 residues. Trimming took 4 bases from V and 1 from J, leaving 9 bases between them. The CDR3 here is CASSPTESYEQYF. The DNA for the CDR3 is TGCGCCAGCAGCCCGACAGAATCCTACGAGCAGTACTTC. Based on the CDR3 plus reference TRBV5-1 and TRBJ2-7, the full variable domain is KAGVTQTPRYLIKTRGQQVTLSCSPISGHRSVSWYQQTPGQGLQFLFEYFSETQRNKGNFPGRFSGRQFSNSRSEMNVSTLELGDSALYLCASSPTESYEQYFGPGTRLTVT.

This clone was seen a single time. The chain joins TRBV7-9 to TRBJ2-7; D call uncertain. Germline CDR1 SEHNR, CDR2 FQNEAQ (reference sequence). V lost 8 bases to trimming and J lost 3 bases, with 11 bases between them. CDR3 length: 12 residues. The CDR3 sequence is CASGSAFYEQYF. In nucleotides, the CDR3 is TGTGCCAGCGGGTCGGCTTTCTACGAGCAGTACTTC.

The chain couples TRBV4-1 to TRBJ2-5, with unresolved D. The CDR3 is 13 amino acids. Looked up from germline, CDR1 is MGHRA and CDR2 is YSYEKL. The ends were cut back, 4 bases at V and 2 bases at J, with 8 bases in the middle. The CDR3 nucleotides are TGCGCCAGCAGCCTAGCTCCACAAGAGACCCAGTACTTC. The encoded protein is CASSLAPQETQYF.

The chain uses TRBV7-2 and TRBJ2-7; 9 bases map to TRBD1. Trimming cost V 6 bases and J 1 base; bases outside gene matches: 7. The CDR3 is 15 amino acids. Per the germline V gene, CDR1 is SGHTA and CDR2 is FQGNSA. The chain's CDR3 is CASSYPGQGSYEQYF. In nucleotides, the CDR3 is TGTGCCAGCAGTTATCCGGGACAGGGATCCTACGAGCAGTACTTC.

The rearrangement links TRBV5-1 to TRBJ2-3; D possibly corresponds to TRBD1 (6 bases). V was trimmed by 4 bases and J by 1 base, leaving 13 bases between them. CDR1 and CDR2 (germline): SGHRS, YFSETQ. CDR3 size: 15 residues. CDR3 sequence: CASSRGDTGTDTQYF. The CDR3 region has the DNA TGCGCCAGCAGCCGAGGGGACACTGGCACAGATACGCAGTATTTT.